Shown below are 27 T cell receptor beta chains from a single sample sequenced in a study of blood T cell repertoires in COVID-19. Only in-frame clones appear in the TCRdb table, and some are missing; sequencing was by immunoSEQ multiplex PCR. Of about 240,000 clones listed, 87% are singletons. The specimen was PBMCs or T cells enriched from blood (not recorded which). These receptors were collected from a woman aged 25 to 39 with acute COVID-19.

In DNA form, the CDR3 reads TGTGCCAGCGGGACAGGGACTCTAATTGGCTACACCTTC. Its protein is CASGTGTLIGYTF. The chain employs TRBV27 and TRBJ1-2, with 9 bases fitting TRBD1. The V and J ends lost 8 bases and 7 bases, in that order; junction bases with no gene match: 8. The germline gives CDR1 MNHEY, CDR2 SMNVEV (reference sequence). The CDR3 is 13 amino acids.

This clone was detected a few times. Here the CDR3 DNA reads TGCGCCAGCAGCCAGGCTCGACAGCTCAACACTGAAGCTTTCTTT. Translation gives CASSQARQLNTEAFF. This sequence joins TRBV4-3 and TRBJ1-1, with D maybe TRBD1 (5 bases). CDR1 and CDR2 from the germline V gene are LGHNA and YSLEER. The CDR3 length is 15 residues. Deletions cut 3 bases from V and 2 bases from J, with 13 bases between.

The chain employs TRBV19 and TRBJ1-2; D is ambiguous. Trimming pared 2 bases from V and 2 bases from J, leaving 9 bases between. This CDR3 has 14 amino acids. Germline CDR1 and CDR2: LNHDA and SQIVND (reference sequence). The DNA of the CDR3 is TGTGCCAGTAGTATAAACAGCCTAAACTATGGCTACACCTTC. It yields the protein CASSINSLNYGYTF.

V usage is TRBV7-8 and J usage is TRBJ1-3; unclear D gene. This CDR3 region has 14 residues. Looked up from germline, CDR1 is SGHVS and CDR2 is FQNEAQ. V was cut by 6 bases and J by 9 bases, with 18 bases left in between. The CDR3 DNA sequence: TGTGCCAGCAGACATACGACCGGCCGGGGCACCATATATTTT. Translated, it gives CASRHTTGRGTIYF.

CDR3 coding DNA: TGTGCCAGCAGTAGCCGCGACAGGGAGGATGGCTACACCTTC. Protein sequence: CASSSRDREDGYTF. J is TRBJ1-2 and V is TRBV6-5; 7 positions match TRBD1. Germline CDR1 reads MNHEY; CDR2 reads SVGAGI. The CDR3 has 14 amino acids. V lost 5 bases to trimming and J lost 6 bases; unmatched junction nucleotides: 9.

The DNA of the CDR3 is TGTGCCAGCAGTAAACAGGGGTCCTACGAGCAGTACTTC. Protein sequence: CASSKQGSYEQYF. The chain carries TRBV7-2 and TRBJ2-7, with 7 bases that match TRBD1. The CDR3 sequence is 13 residues long. V was pared by 6 bases and J by 1 base, with 3 bases of the junction left unmatched. CDR1 and CDR2 (germline): SGHTA, FQGNSA.

This chain uses TRBV18 with TRBJ2-5; 7 bases are a match to TRBD1. This CDR3 is built from 13 residues. J was trimmed by 4 bases and V by 3 bases; bases with no gene match: 2. From germline, CDR1 is KGHSH and CDR2 LQKENI. The CDR3 DNA is TGTGCCAGCTCACCTACAGGGGTAGAGACCCAGTACTTC. Translation gives CASSPTGVETQYF.

This clone was observed a handful of times. CDR3 loop: CASSFAGGIGNEQFF. The CDR3, as DNA: TGTGCCAGCAGCTTTGCGGGGGGCATAGGCAATGAGCAGTTCTTC. The V gene is TRBV7-2, the J gene TRBJ2-1; 8 bases fit TRBD2. Germline CDR1 is SGHTA and CDR2 is FQGNSA. This CDR3 comprises 15 residues. V was clipped by 3 bases and J by 6 bases; unmatched bases: 7.

The chain employs TRBV6-5 and TRBJ1-4; the match to TRBD1 covers 7 bases. This CDR3 region has 12 residues. Germline CDR1 and CDR2: MNHEY and SVGAGI. The V and J ends lost 5 bases and 8 bases, in that order; junction bases with no gene match: 2. The DNA of the CDR3 is TGTGCCAGCAGTAGGGACAGCGAAAAACTGTTTTTT. Protein sequence: CASSRDSEKLFF.

V and J are TRBV6-5 and TRBJ1-1, with D tentatively TRBD1 (5 bases). From germline, CDR1 is MNHEY and CDR2 SVGAGI. V gave up 6 bases and J gave up 5 bases, with 13 bases separating them. The CDR3 extends over 13 amino acids. For the CDR3, the DNA is TGTGCCAGCAGCCCCAGAAGGGGAACTGAAGCTTTCTTT. Its protein is CASSPRRGTEAFF.

The CDR3 DNA reads TGTGCCAGCAGTTTAGAGGGCAGGGAAGGCTACACCTTC. The encoded protein is CASSLEGREGYTF. The J gene is TRBJ1-2, the V gene TRBV12-3 or TRBV12-4; weak D call: TRBD1 (5 bases). V was cut by 1 base and J by 8 bases, with 11 bases left in between. This CDR3 has 13 residues.

This clone has just a few counts. V usage is TRBV5-1 and J usage is TRBJ2-2; D may be TRBD1 (5 bases). Deletions cut 0 bases from V and 2 bases from J, with 11 bases between. Germline CDR1 and CDR2: SGHRS and YFSETQ. The CDR3 consists of 16 residues. CDR3 protein: CASSLDGAYNTGELFF. CDR3 nucleotide sequence: TGCGCCAGCAGCTTGGATGGGGCATATAACACCGGGGAGCTGTTTTTT.

This rearrangement joins TRBV7-9 to TRBJ1-3; tentatively, D is TRBD1 (5 bases). The V and J ends lost 4 bases and 2 bases respectively, with 9 bases between them. Germline assignment: CDR1 SEHNR and CDR2 FQNEAQ (reference sequence). This CDR3 region has 14 residues. The CDR3 nucleotides are TGTGCCAGCAGCTCCCAGGGAACTGGAAACACCATATATTTT. Encoded protein: CASSSQGTGNTIYF.

The J gene is TRBJ1-1, the V gene TRBV7-9; TRBD1 aligns across 8 bases. Germline lookup yields CDR1 SEHNR and CDR2 FQNEAQ (reference sequence). CDR3 length: 15 residues. V lost 4 bases, J lost 0 bases, and 4 bases stayed unmatched. The CDR3 loop is CASSSRDRLNTEAFF. Written as DNA, the CDR3 is TGTGCCAGCAGCTCCCGGGACAGGCTGAACACTGAAGCTTTCTTT. The complete variable domain, with remaining parts taken from reference TRBV7-9 and TRBJ1-1, reads DTGVSQNPRHKITKRGQNVTFRCDPISEHNRLYWYRQTLGQGPEFLTYFQNEAQLEKSRLLSDRFSAERPKGSFSTLEIQRTEQGDSAMYLCASSSRDRLNTEAFFGQGTRLTVV.

V usage is TRBV3-1 (or the pseudogene TRBV3-2) and J usage is TRBJ1-1; 7 nucleotides align to TRBD1. Germline lookup yields CDR1 LGHDT and CDR2 YNNKEL (reference sequence). The J segment lost 3 bases and the V segment lost 1 base, leaving 2 bases of the junction unmatched. The CDR3 totals 14 residues. CDR3 in amino acids: CASSQAGTDTEAFF. CDR3 bases: TGTGCCAGCAGCCAAGCCGGGACAGACACTGAAGCTTTCTTT.

This chain links TRBV7-2 with TRBJ1-5, with D unclear. The V end lost 1 base, the J end lost 6 bases, and 7 bases lay between the germline ends. The CDR3 is 13 amino acids. Germline V CDR1 and CDR2: SGHTA, FQGNSA. Written as DNA, the CDR3 is TGTGCCAGCAGCTTAGTAGTGAGTCAGCCCCAGCATTTT. This sequence encodes CASSLVVSQPQHF.

The chain combines TRBV7-2 with TRBJ2-7, with 11 bases that match TRBD1. The CDR3 extends over 16 amino acids. Germline V gene lookup returns CDR1 SGHTA and CDR2 FQGNSA. The V segment lost 1 base and the J segment 4 bases; nucleotides outside the gene matches: 6. The CDR3 coding sequence is TGTGCCAGCAGCTTAGACCAGGACAGGGGGCAATACGAGCAGTACTTC. This translates into CASSLDQDRGQYEQYF.

The CDR3, as DNA: TGTGCCATCAGTGAAGGGGTAGATACGCAGTATTTT. This translates into CAISEGVDTQYF. The chain combines TRBV10-3 with TRBJ2-3; the D gene is possibly TRBD1 (5 bases). The V and J ends lost 3 bases and 5 bases respectively, with 6 bases between them. Germline V gene lookup returns CDR1 ENHRY and CDR2 SYGVKD. This CDR3 is 12 amino acids long.

With respect to this clone: The same CDR3 is also encoded by other DNA sequences in this sample. The J gene is TRBJ2-5, the V gene TRBV4-1; 10 bases match TRBD1. CDR3 length: 15 residues. In germline, CDR1 is MGHRA, CDR2 YSYEKL. Trimming cost V 3 bases and J 4 bases; bases outside gene matches: 5. The CDR3 DNA reads as TGCGCCAGCAGCCAGGACGGGGACAGGGGAGAGACCCAGTACTTC. It is translated as CASSQDGDRGETQYF.

The gene calls are TRBV5-1 and TRBJ2-7, with 7 bases matching TRBD1. Germline lookup yields CDR1 SGHRS and CDR2 YFSETQ. After removal of 4 bases from V and 4 bases from J, the junction contained 5 bases not matched to a gene. The CDR3 consists of 13 residues. Written as DNA, the CDR3 is TGCGCCAGCAGCCAGAGGACAGGATACGAGCAGTACTTC. It is translated as CASSQRTGYEQYF.

V and J are TRBV14 and TRBJ2-7; tentative D call: TRBD2 (5 bases). V shed 1 base and J shed 11 bases, with 15 bases lying between them. Germline lookup yields CDR1 SGHDN and CDR2 FVKESK. This CDR3 is built from 13 residues. The CDR3 nucleotides are TGTGCCAGCAGCCAAGTACCCGGGGTGAGGGAGTACTTC. It translates to CASSQVPGVREYF. The variable domain in full, completed from reference TRBV14 and TRBJ2-7, reads EAGVTQFPSHSVIEKGQTVTLRCDPISGHDNLYWYRRVMGKEIKFLLHFVKESKQDESGMPNNRFLAERTGGTYSTLKVQPAELEDSGVYFCASSQVPGVREYFGPGTRLTVT.

This chain links TRBV5-6 with TRBJ1-1; 7 bases agree with TRBD1. The CDR3 has 17 residues. Germline V CDR1 and CDR2: SGHDT, YYEEEE. Losses at the gene ends were 0 bases for V and 1 base for J; bases not matched to a gene: 9. CDR3 sequence reads: CASSLVRTGNSNTEAFF. As DNA, the CDR3 is TGTGCCAGCAGCTTGGTTAGGACAGGCAACTCGAACACTGAAGCTTTCTTT.

The rearrangement uses TRBV5-1 and TRBJ2-1; no clear D gene. The CDR3 loop spans 13 amino acids. V lost 4 bases to trimming and J lost 6 bases, with 11 bases between them. Looked up from germline, CDR1 is SGHRS and CDR2 is YFSETQ. The CDR3 protein is CASSRRRGNEQFF. CDR3 bases: TGCGCCAGCAGCCGCCGGAGAGGCAATGAGCAGTTCTTC.

This chain joins TRBV7-2 and TRBJ1-2; D gene uncertain. V was shortened by 5 bases and J by 0 bases, with 16 bases between the two germline ends. Germline loops: CDR1 SGHTA, CDR2 FQGNSA. This CDR3 region has 16 residues. CDR3 sequence reads: CASSPAAVVPNYGYTF. The CDR3 bases are TGTGCCAGCAGCCCTGCGGCTGTTGTTCCTAACTATGGCTACACCTTC.

This clone showed up just a few times. The V and J genes are TRBV4-1 and TRBJ2-1, with 9 bases that match TRBD2. Trimming at V came to 0 bases and at J to 3 bases, leaving 6 bases not matched to a gene. The CDR3 covers 17 residues. Germline V gene data show CDR1 as MGHRA and CDR2 as YSYEKL. CDR3 in DNA: TGCGCCAGCAGCCAAGAGTCCCTAGCGGGGAGCTACAATGAGCAGTTCTTC. This encodes CASSQESLAGSYNEQFF.

The chain is built from TRBV19 and TRBJ2-7; 10 bases align to TRBD1. Germline lookup yields CDR1 LNHDA and CDR2 SQIVND (reference sequence). The CDR3 has 14 amino acids. V shed 6 bases and J 2 bases; nucleotides not matched to a gene: 4. The DNA of the CDR3 is TGTGCCAGTAGCGACAGGGGGCCTACCTACGAGCAGTACTTC. It specifies CASSDRGPTYEQYF.

This clone showed up just a few times. V usage is TRBV7-9 and J usage is TRBJ1-3; TRBD1 agrees at 7 bases. Germline V gene data show CDR1 as SEHNR and CDR2 as FQNEAQ (reference sequence). The CDR3 consists of 16 residues. Trimming at V came to 2 bases and at J to 4 bases, leaving 8 bases not matched to a gene. The CDR3 coding sequence is TGTGCCAGCAGCTTATCGGAGACAGGGCGGGGAAACACCATATATTTT. It specifies CASSLSETGRGNTIYF.